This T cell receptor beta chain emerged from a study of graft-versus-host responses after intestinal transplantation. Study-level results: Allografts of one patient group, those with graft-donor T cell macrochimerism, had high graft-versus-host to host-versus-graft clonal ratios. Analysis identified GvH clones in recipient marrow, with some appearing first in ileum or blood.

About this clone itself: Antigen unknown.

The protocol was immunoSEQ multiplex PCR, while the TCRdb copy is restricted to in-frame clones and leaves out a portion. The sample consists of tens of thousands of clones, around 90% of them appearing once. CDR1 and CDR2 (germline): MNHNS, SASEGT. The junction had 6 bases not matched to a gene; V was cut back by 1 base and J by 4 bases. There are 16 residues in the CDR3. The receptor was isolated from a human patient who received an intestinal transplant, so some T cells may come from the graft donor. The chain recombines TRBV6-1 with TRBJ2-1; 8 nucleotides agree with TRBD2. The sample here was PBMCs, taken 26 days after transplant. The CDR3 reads CASSEGRAGDYNEQFF. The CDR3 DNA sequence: TGTGCCAGCAGTGAAGGTCGAGCGGGGGATTACAATGAGCAGTTCTTC.